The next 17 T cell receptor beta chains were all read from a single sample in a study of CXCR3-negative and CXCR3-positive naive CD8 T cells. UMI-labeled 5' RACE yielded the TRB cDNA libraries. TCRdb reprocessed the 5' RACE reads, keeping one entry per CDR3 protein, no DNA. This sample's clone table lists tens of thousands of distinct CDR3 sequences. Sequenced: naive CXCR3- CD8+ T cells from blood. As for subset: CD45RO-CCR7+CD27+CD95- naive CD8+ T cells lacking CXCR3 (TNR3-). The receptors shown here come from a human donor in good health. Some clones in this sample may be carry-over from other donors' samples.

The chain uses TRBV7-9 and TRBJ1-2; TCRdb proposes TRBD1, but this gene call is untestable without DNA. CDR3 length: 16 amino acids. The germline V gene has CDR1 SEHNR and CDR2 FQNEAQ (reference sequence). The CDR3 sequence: CASSSSTGTEFYGYTF.

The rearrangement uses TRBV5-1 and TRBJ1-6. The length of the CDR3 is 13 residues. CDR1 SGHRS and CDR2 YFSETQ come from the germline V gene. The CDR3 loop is CARQKPYNSPLHF.

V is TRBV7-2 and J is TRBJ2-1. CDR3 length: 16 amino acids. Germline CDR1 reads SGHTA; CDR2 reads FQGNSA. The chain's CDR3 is CASSSPDRAAYNEQFF.

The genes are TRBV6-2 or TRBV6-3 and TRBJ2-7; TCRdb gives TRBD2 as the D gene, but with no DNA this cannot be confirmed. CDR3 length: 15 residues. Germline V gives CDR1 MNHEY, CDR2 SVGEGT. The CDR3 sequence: CASSRGGTSVYEQYF.

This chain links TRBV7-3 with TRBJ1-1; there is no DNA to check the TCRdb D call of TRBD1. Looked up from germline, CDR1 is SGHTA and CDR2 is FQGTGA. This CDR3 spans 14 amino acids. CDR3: CASSVDRENTEAFF.

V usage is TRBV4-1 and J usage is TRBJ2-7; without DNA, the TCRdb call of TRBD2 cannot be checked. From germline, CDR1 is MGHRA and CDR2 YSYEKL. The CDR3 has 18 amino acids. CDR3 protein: CASSQFPSGRDSSYEQYF.

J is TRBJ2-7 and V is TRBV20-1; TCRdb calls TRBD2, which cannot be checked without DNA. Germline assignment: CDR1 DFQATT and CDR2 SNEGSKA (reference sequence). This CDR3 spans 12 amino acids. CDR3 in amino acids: CSANEEGYEQYF.

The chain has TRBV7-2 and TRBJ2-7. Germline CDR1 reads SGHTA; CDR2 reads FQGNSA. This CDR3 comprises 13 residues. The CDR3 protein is CASSLSTSYEQYF.

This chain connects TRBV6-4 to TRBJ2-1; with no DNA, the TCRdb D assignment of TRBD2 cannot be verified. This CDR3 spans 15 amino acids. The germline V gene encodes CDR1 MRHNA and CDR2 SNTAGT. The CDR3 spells CASSAASGSLNEQFF.

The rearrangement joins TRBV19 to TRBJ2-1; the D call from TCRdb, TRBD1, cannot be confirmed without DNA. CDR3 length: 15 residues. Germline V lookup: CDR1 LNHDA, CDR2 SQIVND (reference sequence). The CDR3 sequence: CASSIQRQGGNEQFF.

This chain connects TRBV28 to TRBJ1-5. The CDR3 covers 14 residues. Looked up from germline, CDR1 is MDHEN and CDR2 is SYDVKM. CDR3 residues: CASSLGSRGQPQHF.

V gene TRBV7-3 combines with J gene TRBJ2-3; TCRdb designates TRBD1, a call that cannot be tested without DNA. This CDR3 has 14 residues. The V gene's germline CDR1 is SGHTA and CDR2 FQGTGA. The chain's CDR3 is CASSNLGDTDTQYF.

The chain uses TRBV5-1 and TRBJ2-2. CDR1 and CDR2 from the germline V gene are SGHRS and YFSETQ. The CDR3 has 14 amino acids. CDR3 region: CASSLVYDTGELFF.

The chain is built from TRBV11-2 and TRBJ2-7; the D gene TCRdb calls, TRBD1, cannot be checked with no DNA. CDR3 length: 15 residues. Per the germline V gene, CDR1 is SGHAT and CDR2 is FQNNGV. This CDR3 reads CASSRQGAVSYKQYF.

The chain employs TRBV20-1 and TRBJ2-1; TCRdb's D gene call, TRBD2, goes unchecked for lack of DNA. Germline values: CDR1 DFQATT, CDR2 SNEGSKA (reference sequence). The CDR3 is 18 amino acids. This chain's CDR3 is CSARDWLAGGHSYNEQFF.

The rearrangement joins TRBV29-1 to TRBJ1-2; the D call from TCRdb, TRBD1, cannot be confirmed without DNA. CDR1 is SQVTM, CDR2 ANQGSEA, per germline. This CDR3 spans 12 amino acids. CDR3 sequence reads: CSVLDSTYGYTF. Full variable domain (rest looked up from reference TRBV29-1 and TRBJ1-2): SAVISQKPSRDICQRGTSLTIQCQVDSQVTMMFWYRQQPGQSLTLIATANQGSEATYESGFVIDKFPISRPNLTFSTLTVSNMSPEDSSIYLCSVLDSTYGYTFGSGTRLTVV.

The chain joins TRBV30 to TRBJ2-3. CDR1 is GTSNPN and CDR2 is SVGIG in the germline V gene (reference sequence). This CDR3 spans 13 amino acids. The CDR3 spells CAWSVTGTDTQYF.